This T cell receptor beta chain was recovered during a study of T-cell reconstitution after alpha-beta-depleted transplantation in children. Whole-study results and caveats: Alpha-beta T cells present about two months after transplant were reported to originate from several hundred expanded graft clones. Some patients showed high day-60 TCRbeta diversity, which derived from surviving recipient T cells and thymic progenitors. By one year post-transplant, T-cell counts and diversity largely arose from T cells that were newly produced.

There are 16 residues in the CDR3. Trimming took off 4 bases at V and 0 bases at J, with 14 bases between the two ends. Looked up from germline, CDR1 is SGDLS and CDR2 is YYNGEE. Preparation of the TCRbeta library used unique molecular identifiers. TCRdb re-called the PCR reads through MiXCR, storing one row per CDR3 protein. The data show about 420,000 distinct CDR3 sequences, about 16% seen once. A note on this clonotype: No antigen is known for it.

This sequence originates from a boy under two years old who had a stem cell transplant for Wiskott-Aldrich syndrome, so the T cells may come from the graft donor. The specimen comprised PBMCs, mostly from graft donor cells, sampled 360 days after TCRalphabeta/CD19-depleted stem cell transplant. The genes are TRBV9 and TRBJ1-3; D remains ambiguous. Here the CDR3 DNA reads TGTGCCAGCAGCAGGAGAACAGCTCTCTCTGGAAACACCATATATTTT. Protein: CASSRRTALSGNTIYF.